These 32 T cell receptor beta chains originate from one sample sequenced in a study of relationships among human T cell subsets. Anti-CD4 multisort beads removed cells negatively, then anti-CD8 beads positively selected CD8+ T cells. Semiquantitative ARM-PCR amplified T cell receptor alpha and beta CDR3 regions from mRNA. In ARM-PCR, communal superprimers followed tagged nested gene-specific primers for exponential amplification. Via MiXCR, TCRdb re-called the multiplex PCR reads, giving one row per CDR3 protein. This sample has some 5,400 distinct CDR3 sequences; 60% to 70% occur once, and the top ten carry 57%. The sequencing input was CD8+ T cells sorted from blood. Receptor source: a man aged 40-49 years in good health.

This chain links TRBV12-3 or TRBV12-4 with TRBJ1-4; no clear D. Trimming took 5 bases from V and 8 from J, leaving 9 bases between them. This CDR3 region has 12 residues. CDR3 in amino acids: CASSPAGEKLFF. As DNA, the CDR3 is TGTGCCAGCAGTCCGGCGGGGGAAAAACTGTTTTTT.

This chain uses TRBV7-9 with TRBJ1-2; a weak D match, TRBD1 (5 bases). The V gene lost 5 bases and the J gene lost 6 bases, with 10 bases spanning the gap. Germline values: CDR1 SEHNR, CDR2 FQNEAQ (reference sequence). The CDR3 length is 12 residues. The CDR3 DNA reads as TGTGCCAGCAGCCCGGGGGTCGATGGCTACACCTTC. Its translation: CASSPGVDGYTF.

This clonotype was picked up one time. The chain joins TRBV11-2 to TRBJ2-4, with D perhaps matching TRBD1 (5 bases). The germline V gene encodes CDR1 SGHAT and CDR2 FQNNGV. The V end was cut by 0 bases, the J end by 2 bases, with 17 bases between. This CDR3 comprises 18 residues. The CDR3 loop is CASSLESAGLDSKNIQYF. CDR3 DNA: TGTGCCAGCAGCTTAGAAAGTGCAGGGCTTGATTCCAAAAACATTCAGTACTTC. The full variable domain, in which reference TRBV11-2 and TRBJ2-4 provide the parts outside the CDR3, is EAGVAQSPRYKIIEKRQSVAFWCNPISGHATLYWYQQILGQGPKLLIQFQNNGVVDDSQLPKDRFSAERLKGVDSTLKIQPAKLEDSAVYLCASSLESAGLDSKNIQYFGAGTRLSVL.

The J gene is TRBJ2-7, the V gene TRBV5-1; possible D gene TRBD1, 6 bases. V shed 1 base and J shed 0 bases, with 14 bases lying between them. This CDR3 is 16 amino acids long. Per the germline V gene, CDR1 is SGHRS and CDR2 is YFSETQ. The CDR3 reads CASSLPTGQNSYEQYF. CDR3 nucleotides: TGCGCCAGCAGCTTGCCGACGGGACAAAACTCCTACGAGCAGTACTTC.

V is TRBV27 and J is TRBJ2-1; 9 bases line up with TRBD2. The ends lost 1 base at V and 6 bases at J; junction bases unmatched: 4. This CDR3 has 15 amino acids. Germline V CDR1 and CDR2: MNHEY, SMNVEV (reference sequence). The CDR3 DNA reads as TGTGCCAGCAGTTTATTGGCGGGAGGGCCCAATGAGCAGTTCTTC. It is translated as CASSLLAGGPNEQFF.

The J gene is TRBJ2-3, the V gene TRBV11-2; D uncertain. The CDR3 is 10 amino acids. V shed 8 bases and J shed 6 bases, with 6 bases lying between them. Germline-derived CDR1 and CDR2 are SGHAT and FQNNGV. The CDR3 sequence: CASSMDTQYF. The CDR3 DNA follows: TGTGCCAGCTCTATGGATACGCAGTATTTT.

V and J are TRBV5-5 and TRBJ2-1; either TRBD1 or TRBD2 may supply D (5 bases each). V was pared by 7 bases and J by 2 bases, with 13 bases between. The CDR3 is 14 residues long. CDR1 SGHKS and CDR2 YYEKEE come from the germline V gene (reference sequence). The CDR3 nucleotides read TGTGCCAGCCGACGGGACGGCACCTACAATGAGCAGTTCTTC. Amino acid sequence: CASRRDGTYNEQFF.

V and J are TRBV5-6 and TRBJ2-7; D is uncertain. With 4 bases removed from V and 0 bases from J, the gap between germline ends came to 11 bases. The CDR3 totals 14 residues. The germline V gene encodes CDR1 SGHDT and CDR2 YYEEEE. The CDR3 spells CASSLGVPSYEQYF. The DNA of the CDR3 is TGTGCCAGCAGCCTTGGCGTGCCCTCCTACGAGCAGTACTTC.

This chain joins TRBV11-2 and TRBJ2-7; TRBD2 might be the D (5 bases). CDR1 is SGHAT, CDR2 FQNNGV, per germline. The CDR3 loop spans 15 amino acids. V lost 0 bases and J lost 2, with 11 bases in between. In nucleotides, the CDR3 is TGTGCCAGCAGCTTAGAGGGGAGACCGACCTACGAGCAGTACTTC. Translated, it gives CASSLEGRPTYEQYF.

The V and J genes are TRBV14 and TRBJ1-2, with D unclear. The CDR3 consists of 13 residues. Per germline, CDR1 SGHDN and CDR2 FVKESK. V gave up 1 base and J gave up 2 bases, with 5 bases separating them. The CDR3 DNA reads as TGTGCCAGCAGCCAAGGGACGAACTATGGCTACACCTTC. Protein: CASSQGTNYGYTF. The whole variable domain, filled in from reference TRBV14 and TRBJ1-2, reads EAGVTQFPSHSVIEKGQTVTLRCDPISGHDNLYWYRRVMGKEIKFLLHFVKESKQDESGMPNNRFLAERTGGTYSTLKVQPAELEDSGVYFCASSQGTNYGYTFGSGTRLTVV.

V gene TRBV29-1 combines with J gene TRBJ2-7; D gene unclear. CDR3 length: 14 residues. V dropped 6 bases and J dropped 3 bases, with 18 bases sitting between them. Looked up from germline, CDR1 is SQVTM and CDR2 is ANQGSEA. CDR3 loop: CSVVRAHTGYEQYF. The DNA of the CDR3 is TGCAGCGTCGTAAGGGCGCATACGGGCTACGAGCAGTACTTC.

This clonotype was counted between two and nine times. The chain carries TRBV7-9 and TRBJ2-5; possibly TRBD1 or TRBD2 for D (6 bases each). Germline V gives CDR1 SEHNR, CDR2 FQNEAQ (reference sequence). The CDR3 runs to 12 residues. V was pared by 4 bases and J by 5 bases, with 8 bases between. CDR3 DNA sequence: TGTGCCAGCAGCTGGGGGGCGGAGACCCAGTACTTC. Translated, it gives CASSWGAETQYF.

This chain links TRBV10-1 with TRBJ2-1; the match to TRBD2 covers 14 bases. The germline gives CDR1 WNHNN, CDR2 SYGVQD (reference sequence). The junction had 6 bases not matched to a gene; V was cut back by 5 bases and J by 0 bases. The CDR3 runs 18 residues. The CDR3 region has the DNA TGCGCCAGCAGTAATGGACTAGCGGGAGGAAGCTCCTACAATGAGCAGTTCTTC. This codes for CASSNGLAGGSSYNEQFF.

The J gene is TRBJ1-4, the V gene TRBV20-1, with D tentatively TRBD1 (6 bases). The CDR3 is 13 amino acids. Per germline, CDR1 DFQATT and CDR2 SNEGSKA (reference sequence). V gave up 3 bases and J gave up 8 bases, with 13 bases separating them. The CDR3 nucleotides read TGCAGTGCTAGGCTGGGGGCAGGGGAAAAACTGTTTTTT. This sequence encodes CSARLGAGEKLFF.

This chain joins TRBV28 and TRBJ2-7; 10 positions agree with TRBD1. CDR1 is MDHEN and CDR2 is SYDVKM in the germline V gene. V lost 3 bases and J lost 0; bases outside the gene matches: 8. This CDR3 has 17 amino acids. The DNA of the CDR3 is TGTGCCAGCAGTTTTCCCGGGACAGGGGTCCCCTCCTACGAGCAGTACTTC. Its protein product is CASSFPGTGVPSYEQYF.

Written as DNA, the CDR3 is TGTGCCTGGATCGCCTCGAAGAAGCGGGGCAACAATGAGCAGTTCTTC. It specifies CAWIASKKRGNNEQFF. The rearrangement links TRBV30 to TRBJ2-1; 7 positions match TRBD2. Trimming cost V 4 bases and J 5 bases; bases outside gene matches: 14. Germline V gives CDR1 GTSNPN, CDR2 SVGIG (reference sequence). CDR3 length: 16 amino acids.

The CDR3 loop is CASSQVAGGSYNEQFF. The CDR3 DNA reads as TGCGCCAGCAGCCAAGTAGCGGGAGGTTCCTACAATGAGCAGTTCTTC. The chain is built from TRBV4-1 and TRBJ2-1; TRBD2 aligns across 10 bases. V dropped 1 base and J dropped 1; count of bases not matched to a gene: 1. The germline V gene has CDR1 MGHRA and CDR2 YSYEKL. The CDR3 totals 16 residues.

The chain uses TRBV20-1 and TRBJ2-7, with 7 bases lining up with TRBD2. The V gene's germline CDR1 is DFQATT and CDR2 SNEGSKA (reference sequence). With 0 bases clipped from V and 4 bases from J, the junction kept 6 bases outside the gene matches. This CDR3 has 14 residues. CDR3: CSARDGAGPYEQYF. The CDR3 DNA sequence: TGCAGTGCTAGAGATGGAGCGGGGCCGTACGAGCAGTACTTC.

The genes are TRBV11-2 and TRBJ2-3; 9 positions agree with TRBD1. The CDR3 has 15 residues. V lost 6 bases and J lost 2; bases outside the gene matches: 6. Germline CDR1 is SGHAT and CDR2 is FQNNGV. The CDR3 region is CASSFRDRVTDTQYF. In nucleotides, the CDR3 is TGTGCCAGCAGTTTCCGGGACAGGGTCACAGATACGCAGTATTTT.

This clonotype has a handful of counts. This chain uses TRBV6-1 with TRBJ2-3; 10 nucleotides line up with TRBD1. There are 14 residues in the CDR3. V gave up 6 bases and J gave up 4 bases; unmatched junction bases: 4. Germline lookup yields CDR1 MNHNS and CDR2 SASEGT. The CDR3 coding sequence is TGTGCCAGCAGCCTGGGGACAGGGGCAGATACGCAGTATTTT. It codes for CASSLGTGADTQYF.

CDR3 sequence reads: CSARDALEQTQYF. CDR3 nucleotide sequence: TGCAGTGCTAGAGATGCACTAGAACAGACCCAGTACTTC. The chain couples TRBV20-1 to TRBJ2-5; D possibly corresponds to TRBD2 (5 bases). V was pared by 0 bases and J by 6 bases, with 11 bases between. Germline CDR1 DFQATT, CDR2 SNEGSKA (reference sequence). The CDR3 contains 13 residues.

Of note for this clonotype: A junction end diverges from the germline sequence, so it may reflect a read error. The J gene is TRBJ1-1, the V gene TRBV12-3 or TRBV12-4; tentatively, D is TRBD1 (5 bases). There are 14 residues in the CDR3. CDR3 residues: CASSTTGGLAEAFF. The CDR3 DNA follows: TGTGCCAGCAGTACCACCGGGGGTCTCGCTGAAGCCTTCTTT.

The rearrangement joins TRBV11-2 to TRBJ2-7, with 10 bases lining up with TRBD1. J was trimmed by 0 bases and V by 2 bases; bases with no gene match: 7. This CDR3 is 17 amino acids long. Germline V gene lookup returns CDR1 SGHAT and CDR2 FQNNGV. The CDR3 sequence: CASSLPPGQGYSYEQYF. CDR3 nucleotides: TGTGCCAGCAGCTTACCTCCGGGACAGGGGTACTCCTACGAGCAGTACTTC.

This clonotype was seen once. The chain employs TRBV20-1 and TRBJ2-3; 9 bases map to TRBD2. CDR3 length: 14 amino acids. Trimming at V came to 0 bases and at J to 3 bases, leaving 1 base not matched to a gene. Germline lookup yields CDR1 DFQATT and CDR2 SNEGSKA (reference sequence). DNA of the CDR3: TGCAGTGCTAGAGATCTAGCGGGGACAGATACGCAGTATTTT. Translation: CSARDLAGTDTQYF.

The CDR3, as DNA: TGTGCCAGCAGCTACGAATCCGGGACAGGGGGCGCGGGCACTGAAGCTTTCTTT. The encoded protein is CASSYESGTGGAGTEAFF. V gene TRBV28 combines with J gene TRBJ1-1; 12 bases match TRBD1. Trimming at V came to 6 bases and at J to 4 bases, leaving 15 bases not matched to a gene. This CDR3 is 18 amino acids long. Per the germline V gene, CDR1 is MDHEN and CDR2 is SYDVKM.

This clonotype showed up just a few times. This chain links TRBV14 with TRBJ2-1, with 8 bases aligning to TRBD2. V was clipped by 6 bases and J by 6 bases; unmatched bases: 7. Germline V gives CDR1 SGHDN, CDR2 FVKESK. This CDR3 comprises 14 residues. CDR3 residues: CASSPGGLVNEQFF. The CDR3 DNA is TGTGCCAGCAGTCCGGGGGGGCTGGTCAATGAGCAGTTCTTC.

The chain links TRBV29-1 to TRBJ2-1; TRBD2 is a possible D gene (5 bases). The CDR3 extends over 14 amino acids. V lost 6 bases and J lost 3, with 15 bases in between. CDR1 and CDR2 (germline): SQVTM, ANQGSEA. DNA of the CDR3: TGCAGCGTACCCCCGGGGTCCGACTACAATGAGCAGTTCTTC. The encoded protein is CSVPPGSDYNEQFF.

This chain links TRBV27 with TRBJ2-1, with 8 bases that match TRBD1. The CDR3 runs 16 residues. With V trimmed by 6 bases and J by 2 bases, 9 bases remained unmatched. CDR1 is MNHEY, CDR2 SMNVEV, per germline (reference sequence). The CDR3 nucleotides read TGTGCCAGCAGCCTAACATCAGGGGGCCCCTACAATGAGCAGTTCTTC. It specifies CASSLTSGGPYNEQFF.

The chain couples TRBV10-3 to TRBJ2-1; 10 nucleotides line up with TRBD1. The germline CDR1 and CDR2 sequences are ENHRY and SYGVKD. The CDR3 is made up of 18 amino acids. The trim removed 3 bases at V and 3 bases at J, leaving 11 bases unmatched. The CDR3 spells CAISDSPGQGSLYNEQFF. CDR3 DNA sequence: TGTGCCATCAGTGATAGTCCGGGACAGGGGTCCCTCTACAATGAGCAGTTCTTC.

V is TRBV28 and J is TRBJ2-4; D is unclear. Trimming left V 2 bases short and J 2 bases short, with 1 base between. Germline CDR1 and CDR2: MDHEN and SYDVKM. The CDR3 has 12 amino acids. CDR3 sequence reads: CASSLTKNIQYF. The DNA for the CDR3 is TGTGCCAGCAGTTTAACCAAAAACATTCAGTACTTC.

This chain uses TRBV11-2 with TRBJ2-7; TRBD1 matches 7 bases. The CDR3 is made up of 15 amino acids. Looked up from germline, CDR1 is SGHAT and CDR2 is FQNNGV. With V trimmed by 0 bases and J by 7 bases, 9 bases remained unmatched. The CDR3 spells CASSLDVTGTWEQYF. As DNA, the CDR3 is TGTGCCAGCAGCTTAGATGTGACAGGGACCTGGGAGCAGTACTTC.

V is TRBV29-1 and J is TRBJ2-1, with D perhaps given as TRBD1 or TRBD2 (5 bases each). V lost 5 bases and J 8 bases, leaving 19 bases between the germline ends. Germline values: CDR1 SQVTM, CDR2 ANQGSEA. This CDR3 has 14 residues. The CDR3 nucleotides are TGCAGCGTTAACCCCGGGACGCCCTGGGATGAGCAGTTCTTC. It specifies CSVNPGTPWDEQFF.